Following are 10 T cell receptor beta chains from one sample sequenced in a study of CD8 T cells in ankylosing spondylitis. TCRdb re-analysed the 5' RACE reads in MiXCR, keeping a single row per CDR3 protein. The repertoire has roughly 150,000 distinct CDR3 sequences, approximately 7.4% of them found once; the top ten carry 9.5% to 15%. The specimen was blood, either unsorted or a sorted T cell fraction (not recorded which). Receptor source: a female donor with ankylosing spondylitis or in good health (not recorded which).

This CDR3 reads CASSLGLPPHREQFF. In nucleotides, the CDR3 is TGTGCCAGCAGCCTCGGACTACCGCCGCACCGTGAGCAGTTCTTC. This rearrangement joins TRBV14 to TRBJ2-1; D perhaps matches TRBD2 (6 bases). V gave up 4 bases and J gave up 9 bases, with 19 bases separating them. Germline lookup yields CDR1 SGHDN and CDR2 FVKESK. The CDR3 covers 15 residues.

The J gene is TRBJ2-7, the V gene TRBV6-1; 7 positions match TRBD1. The germline CDR1 and CDR2 sequences are MNHNS and SASEGT. The CDR3 has 15 residues. J gave up 3 bases and V 3 bases, and 8 bases lay outside the gene matches. CDR3 sequence (DNA): TGTGCCAGCAGTGAGAGGGGGCTGGGGCGCTACGAGCAGTACTTC. Residues: CASSERGLGRYEQYF.

This clonotype was counted between two and nine times. The rearrangement joins TRBV18 to TRBJ1-2, with a possible D match to TRBD1 (5 bases). Germline assignment: CDR1 KGHSH and CDR2 LQKENI. The CDR3 spans 16 residues. Between the trimmed V and J ends, which lost 3 bases and 0 bases, there was a span of 14 bases. Here the CDR3 DNA reads TGTGCCAGCTCACCCGTCGGGGGGGAGTCTAACTATGGCTACACCTTC. Its translation is CASSPVGGESNYGYTF.

This clonotype was detected ten times or more. V is TRBV6-2 or TRBV6-3 and J is TRBJ2-1, with 9 bases aligning to TRBD2. CDR1 is MNHEY and CDR2 is SVGEGT in the germline V gene. The V segment lost 10 bases and the J segment 6 bases; nucleotides outside the gene matches: 13. The CDR3 covers 15 residues. The CDR3 nucleotides are TGTGCCACCATCAAAGGCGGGGGGGCGGGCAATGAGCAGTTCTTC. Its translation: CATIKGGGAGNEQFF.

Ten or more counts support this clonotype. The rearrangement links TRBV29-1 to TRBJ2-7; 8 bases are shared with TRBD1. Trimming removed 4 bases from V and 6 bases from J; junction bases left unmatched: 8. Germline V gene sequence: CDR1 SQVTM, CDR2 ANQGSEA. The CDR3 length is 13 residues. CDR3: CSVASGQVLEQYF. DNA for the CDR3: TGCAGCGTTGCCTCGGGACAGGTCCTCGAGCAGTACTTC.

In its sample, this clonotype was seen many times. The genes are TRBV5-1 and TRBJ2-3; D not certain. Between the trimmed V and J ends, which lost 0 bases and 3 bases, there was a span of 17 bases. Germline values: CDR1 SGHRS, CDR2 YFSETQ. This CDR3 has 17 residues. The chain's CDR3 is CASSLAGSYPVTDTQYF. As DNA, the CDR3 is TGCGCCAGCAGCTTGGCGGGTAGCTACCCGGTTACAGATACGCAGTATTTT. Full variable domain (remainder filled in from reference TRBV5-1 and TRBJ2-3): KAGVTQTPRYLIKTRGQQVTLSCSPISGHRSVSWYQQTPGQGLQFLFEYFSETQRNKGNFPGRFSGRQFSNSRSEMNVSTLELGDSALYLCASSLAGSYPVTDTQYFGPGTRLTVL.

This clonotype was observed at least ten times. The rearrangement uses TRBV5-1 and TRBJ2-3; the D gene could be TRBD1 or TRBD2 (6 bases each). Germline assignment: CDR1 SGHRS and CDR2 YFSETQ. Trimming stripped 0 bases from V and 3 bases from J, with 14 bases between. The CDR3 consists of 16 residues. Here the CDR3 reads CASSLVGGGETDTQYF. CDR3 coding DNA: TGCGCCAGCAGCTTGGTTGGAGGGGGTGAAACAGATACGCAGTATTTT.

At least ten counts were recorded for this clonotype. A read error may account for a junction end that differs from germline. The chain has TRBV12-3 or TRBV12-4 and TRBJ2-1; 16 bases line up with TRBD2. This CDR3 comprises 14 residues. The CDR3 nucleotides are TGTGCCAGCAGCCCTGGGACTAGCGGGGGGGTTAGAATTTTC. It specifies CASSPGTSGGVRIF.

This clonotype was seen at least ten times. V is TRBV3-1 and J is TRBJ1-2, with D uncertain. Trimming stripped 3 bases from V and 7 bases from J, with 9 bases between. This CDR3 region has 12 residues. Germline-derived CDR1 and CDR2 are LGHDT and YNNKEL (reference sequence). The CDR3: CASSQGGVGYTF. The DNA for the CDR3 is TGTGCCAGCAGCCAGGGCGGGGTTGGCTACACCTTC.

This clonotype was seen ten or more times. The chain couples TRBV11-2 to TRBJ1-3, with D possibly matching TRBD1 (5 bases). V lost 0 bases and J 4 bases, leaving 13 bases between the germline ends. The CDR3 runs to 16 residues. Germline values: CDR1 SGHAT, CDR2 FQNNGV. CDR3: CASSLELGGRGNTIYF. The DNA for the CDR3 is TGTGCCAGCAGCTTAGAACTGGGGGGACGAGGAAACACCATATATTTT.